This TCR beta chain was recovered during a study of blood T cell repertoires in COVID-19. The overall study: The cDNA or gDNA used as material had been derived from T cells, B-cell-depleted T cells, or PBMCs.

The CDR3 contains 14 residues. Per germline, CDR1 KGHSH and CDR2 LQKENI. V lost 3 bases, J lost 4 bases, and 12 bases lay in between. Produced via immunoSEQ multiplex PCR; TCRdb's table is partial and in-frame only. Of about 210,000 clones listed, about 83% are singletons. The sequenced sample consisted of peripheral blood. The chain recombines TRBV18 with TRBJ1-1; weak D call: TRBD1 (6 bases). This clonotype originated in a woman in her 40s with active or convalescent COVID-19. The CDR3 DNA reads as TGTGCCAGCTCACCGGAGTTCAGGGGCACTGAAGCTTTCTTT. Translating gives CASSPEFRGTEAFF.